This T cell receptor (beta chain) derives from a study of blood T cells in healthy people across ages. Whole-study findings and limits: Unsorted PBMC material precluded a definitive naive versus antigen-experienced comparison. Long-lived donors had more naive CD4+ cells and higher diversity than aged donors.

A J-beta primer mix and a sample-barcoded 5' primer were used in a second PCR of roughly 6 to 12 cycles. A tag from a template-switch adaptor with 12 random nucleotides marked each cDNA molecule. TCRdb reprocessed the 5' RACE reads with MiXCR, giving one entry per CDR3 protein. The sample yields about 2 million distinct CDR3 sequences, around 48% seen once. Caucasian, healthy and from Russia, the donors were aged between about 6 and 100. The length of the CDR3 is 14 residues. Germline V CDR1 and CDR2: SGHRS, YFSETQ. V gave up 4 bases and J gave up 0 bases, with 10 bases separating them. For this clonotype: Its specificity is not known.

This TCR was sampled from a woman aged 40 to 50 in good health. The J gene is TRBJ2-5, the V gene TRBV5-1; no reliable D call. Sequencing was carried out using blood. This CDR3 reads CASSVNAYQETQYF. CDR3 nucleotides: TGCGCCAGCAGCGTGAACGCTTACCAAGAGACCCAGTACTTC.